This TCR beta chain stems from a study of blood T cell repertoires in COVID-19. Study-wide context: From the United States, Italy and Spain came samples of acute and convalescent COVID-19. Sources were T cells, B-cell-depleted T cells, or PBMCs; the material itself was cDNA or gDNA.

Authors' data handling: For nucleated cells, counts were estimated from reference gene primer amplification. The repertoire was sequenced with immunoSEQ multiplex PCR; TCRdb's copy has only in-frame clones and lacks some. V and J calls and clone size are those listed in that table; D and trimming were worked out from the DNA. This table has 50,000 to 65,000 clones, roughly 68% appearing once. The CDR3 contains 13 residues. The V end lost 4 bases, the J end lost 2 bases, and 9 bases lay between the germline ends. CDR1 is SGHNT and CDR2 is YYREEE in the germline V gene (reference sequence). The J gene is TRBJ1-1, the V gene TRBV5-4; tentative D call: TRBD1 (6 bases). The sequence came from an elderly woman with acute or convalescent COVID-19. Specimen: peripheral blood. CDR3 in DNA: TGTGCCAGCAGCCCGGGACAAAACACTGAAGCTTTCTTT. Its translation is CASSPGQNTEAFF.